These 30 T cell receptor beta chains share one sample of origin, sequenced in a study of cytomegalovirus exposure and HLA in healthy donors. PCR involved 60 Vbeta and 13 Jbeta primers. Some clones are missing from TCRdb's copy, which holds only in-frame ones; the method was immunoSEQ multiplex PCR. The repertoire holds about 160,000 clones, with about four fifths as singletons. The sequenced material came from PBMCs. The receptors were sampled from a male donor in good health and CMV-seropositive.

This sequence joins TRBV27 and TRBJ1-1, with 7 bases that match TRBD1. In germline, CDR1 is MNHEY, CDR2 SMNVEV (reference sequence). The length of the CDR3 is 14 residues. Unmatched junction bases numbered 4, after V lost 3 bases and J lost 3 bases. CDR3 bases: TGTGCCAGCAGTTTTCGGGACAGAGACACTGAAGCTTTCTTT. It is translated as CASSFRDRDTEAFF.

This clone has a handful of counts. The rearrangement uses TRBV19 and TRBJ2-3; 8 nucleotides line up with TRBD2. Trimming cost V 8 bases and J 3 bases; bases outside gene matches: 10. The germline V gene encodes CDR1 LNHDA and CDR2 SQIVND (reference sequence). The CDR3 extends over 15 amino acids. The CDR3 region has the DNA TGTGCCAGTGGACTCGGACTAGCCTTAACAGATACGCAGTATTTT. Its translation is CASGLGLALTDTQYF.

The chain joins TRBV2 to TRBJ2-5; D unclear. Trimming shortened V by 1 base and J by 5 bases, and 8 bases separated the two germline ends. Per germline, CDR1 SNHLY and CDR2 FYNNEI. This CDR3 region has 13 residues. CDR3 residues: CASSEGLRETQYF. CDR3 DNA: TGTGCCAGCAGTGAAGGACTGAGGGAGACCCAGTACTTC.

As to this clone: Other nucleotide sequences from this sample produce the same CDR3. This chain's CDR3 is CASSTAGTGTTQQYF. The CDR3 nucleotides are TGTGCCAGCAGTACAGCCGGGACAGGGACTACTCAGCAGTACTTC. The rearrangement joins TRBV28 to TRBJ2-7, with 9 nucleotides matching TRBD1. CDR3 length: 15 amino acids. Germline V lookup: CDR1 MDHEN, CDR2 SYDVKM. V shed 5 bases and J 8 bases; nucleotides not matched to a gene: 13.

This clone was seen only once. The chain combines TRBV30 with TRBJ2-3; unclear D gene. The germline V gene has CDR1 GTSNPN and CDR2 SVGIG (reference sequence). The ends were cut back, 0 bases at V and 6 bases at J, with 4 bases in the middle. This CDR3 region has 11 residues. CDR3: CAWSVRDTQYF. The CDR3 DNA sequence: TGTGCCTGGAGTGTACGGGATACGCAGTATTTT.

This chain connects TRBV25-1 to TRBJ2-5; TRBD2 aligns across 14 bases. The germline V gene encodes CDR1 MGHDK and CDR2 SYGVNS. The CDR3 sequence is 16 residues long. The V and J ends lost 3 bases and 5 bases, in that order; junction bases with no gene match: 5. CDR3 amino acids: CASSDPGLAGVETQYF. CDR3 bases: TGTGCCAGCAGTGACCCGGGACTAGCGGGGGTCGAGACCCAGTACTTC. The full variable domain, its missing parts supplied by reference TRBV25-1 and TRBJ2-5, is EADIYQTPRYLVIGTGKKITLECSQTMGHDKMYWYQQDPGMELHLIHYSYGVNSTEKGDLSSESTVSRIRTEHFPLTLESARPSHTSQYLCASSDPGLAGVETQYFGPGTRLLVL.

The chain employs TRBV27 and TRBJ1-1, with D possibly matching TRBD1 (5 bases). The CDR3 runs 13 residues. The germline CDR1 and CDR2 sequences are MNHEY and SMNVEV (reference sequence). Trimming left V 6 bases short and J 2 bases short, with 10 bases between. The DNA of the CDR3 is TGTGCCAGCAGAGGGGAGGGTAACACTGAAGCTTTCTTT. The encoded protein is CASRGEGNTEAFF.

The chain is built from TRBV30 and TRBJ1-1; D gene unclear. The ends were cut back, 1 base at V and 1 base at J, with 4 bases in the middle. This CDR3 has 12 amino acids. From germline, CDR1 is GTSNPN and CDR2 SVGIG (reference sequence). CDR3 amino acids: CAWSARNTEAFF. The CDR3 coding sequence is TGTGCCTGGAGTGCCCGGAACACTGAAGCTTTCTTT.

This clone was counted a few times. J is TRBJ1-3 and V is TRBV5-4; D not certain. V was pared by 4 bases and J by 2 bases, with 13 bases between. Germline V CDR1 and CDR2: SGHNT, YYREEE (reference sequence). The CDR3 length is 15 residues. The CDR3: CASSTRSGAGNTIYF. The DNA for the CDR3 is TGTGCCAGCAGCACCCGGAGCGGGGCTGGAAACACCATATATTTT.

In regard to this clone: The junction shows a germline mismatch at one end, possibly a read error. The rearrangement links TRBV7-9 to TRBJ2-2; D is perhaps TRBD2 (5 bases). This CDR3 spans 16 amino acids. Germline CDR1 reads SEHNR; CDR2 reads FQNEAQ (reference sequence). The CDR3 sequence is CSSSLLRGLDTGELFF. The CDR3 nucleotides read TGTTCCAGCAGCTTACTCCGCGGGTTAGACACCGGGGAGCTGTTTTTT.

This clone has a single count. The CDR3 DNA is TGTGCCAGCAGCTCAGGAGGGGGGGCCTACGAGCAGTACTTC. Translating it yields CASSSGGGAYEQYF. This chain joins TRBV7-9 and TRBJ2-7; weak D call: TRBD2 (7 bases). Germline CDR1 and CDR2: SEHNR and FQNEAQ (reference sequence). The CDR3 spans 14 residues. V lost 4 bases, J lost 2 bases, and 12 bases lay in between.

In its sample, this clone was seen once. The chain carries TRBV7-2 and TRBJ1-2, with D unclear. The CDR3 extends over 14 amino acids. Germline V CDR1 and CDR2: SGHTA, FQGNSA. With 5 bases removed from V and 1 base from J, the gap between germline ends came to 11 bases. The CDR3 nucleotides read TGTGCCAGCAGCCAGGCACAGAGTAACTATGGCTACACCTTC. Translation: CASSQAQSNYGYTF.

The CDR3 region is CASSPSLGGADSSYEQYF. As DNA, the CDR3 is TGTGCCAGCTCACCTTCTTTGGGGGGGGCCGACAGCTCCTACGAGCAGTACTTC. The chain is built from TRBV18 and TRBJ2-7; D possibly corresponds to TRBD2 (7 bases). V was cut by 3 bases and J by 0 bases, with 21 bases left in between. CDR3 length equals 18 residues. Per the germline V gene, CDR1 is KGHSH and CDR2 is LQKENI.

The J gene is TRBJ2-3, the V gene TRBV6-5, with 12 bases identical to TRBD2. V lost 7 bases, J lost 7 bases, and 3 bases stayed unmatched. The CDR3 is 13 amino acids. Germline CDR1 MNHEY, CDR2 SVGAGI. The DNA for the CDR3 is TGTGCCAGCACTAGCGGGGGGGCACATACGCAGTATTTT. This encodes CASTSGGAHTQYF.

The genes are TRBV6-1 and TRBJ2-1, with a possible D match to TRBD1 (6 bases). V lost 4 bases, J lost 0 bases, and 13 bases lay in between. Per the germline V gene, CDR1 is MNHNS and CDR2 is SASEGT. The CDR3 covers 16 residues. In nucleotides, the CDR3 is TGTGCCAGCAGTGGACCAGGGGAGAGCTCCTACAATGAGCAGTTCTTC. Residues: CASSGPGESSYNEQFF.

The chain is built from TRBV7-2 and TRBJ2-2, with 7 nucleotides matching TRBD1. Trimming cost V 5 bases and J 6 bases; bases outside gene matches: 12. CDR3 size: 16 residues. The germline V gene encodes CDR1 SGHTA and CDR2 FQGNSA. The CDR3 nucleotides read TGTGCCAGCAGCCCGGCGAGTAAGGGGGCCCCCGGGGAGCTGTTTTTT. The encoded protein is CASSPASKGAPGELFF.

The chain uses TRBV2 and TRBJ2-7; D perhaps matches TRBD1 (6 bases). CDR1 and CDR2 from the germline V gene are SNHLY and FYNNEI. The length of the CDR3 is 12 residues. V was trimmed by 8 bases and J by 2 bases, leaving 10 bases between them. This CDR3 reads CASGGSTYEQYF. Here the CDR3 DNA reads TGTGCCAGCGGGGGCTCTACCTACGAGCAGTACTTC.

The chain couples TRBV6-1 to TRBJ1-2, with no clear D. The germline CDR1 and CDR2 sequences are MNHNS and SASEGT. CDR3 length equals 12 residues. V was cut by 4 bases and J by 0 bases, with 3 bases left in between. The CDR3 loop reads CASSATNYGYTF. In nucleotides, the CDR3 is TGTGCCAGCAGTGCAACTAACTATGGCTACACCTTC.

The chain is built from TRBV5-6 and TRBJ2-7; 7 bases fit TRBD1. J was trimmed by 1 base and V by 3 bases; bases with no gene match: 7. Germline-derived CDR1 and CDR2 are SGHDT and YYEEEE. This CDR3 comprises 15 residues. This chain's CDR3 is CASSYRQGRSYEQYF. The CDR3 DNA reads TGTGCCAGCAGCTACCGACAGGGTAGGTCCTACGAGCAGTACTTC.

The chain couples TRBV6-5 to TRBJ1-1; D might be TRBD1 (6 bases). CDR1 MNHEY and CDR2 SVGAGI come from the germline V gene. The CDR3 is made up of 12 amino acids. V was clipped by 4 bases and J by 6 bases, with 9 bases between them. CDR3 region: CASSFGQSEAFF. In DNA, the CDR3 is TGTGCCAGCAGTTTCGGACAGTCTGAAGCTTTCTTT.

CDR3 sequence: CATSRDQGEKLFF. For the CDR3, the DNA is TGTGCCACCAGCAGAGATCAGGGGGAAAAACTGTTTTTT. The chain carries TRBV15 and TRBJ1-4; maybe TRBD1 (6 bases). The CDR3 consists of 13 residues. The germline V and J ends were trimmed by 0 bases and 8 bases, with 7 bases remaining between them. The germline gives CDR1 LNHNV, CDR2 YYDKDF (reference sequence).

As DNA, the CDR3 is TGTGCCAGCAGTTACCAGACTTTTAATGAGCAGTTCTTC. As protein: CASSYQTFNEQFF. This sequence joins TRBV6-5 and TRBJ2-1; no clear D gene. Trimming removed 2 bases at V and 7 bases at J, with 9 bases between. Germline CDR1 reads MNHEY; CDR2 reads SVGAGI. The CDR3 runs 13 residues.

With respect to this clone: The junction and the germline gene differ at one end; a read error may be behind it. The gene calls are TRBV10-3 and TRBJ2-3; possible D gene TRBD2, 5 bases. The germline V gene encodes CDR1 ENHRY and CDR2 SYGVKD. The CDR3 totals 14 residues. The CDR3 sequence: CAVSERTSTDTQYF. The DNA of the CDR3 is TGTGCCGTCAGTGAAAGGACTAGCACAGATACGCAGTATTTT.

J is TRBJ1-5 and V is TRBV19; D is ambiguous. The CDR3 has 18 residues. The germline CDR1 and CDR2 sequences are LNHDA and SQIVND (reference sequence). V was pared by 1 base and J by 3 bases, with 19 bases between. The CDR3 protein is CASSIVLYSYLDNQPQHF. The CDR3 region has the DNA TGTGCCAGTAGTATAGTGTTGTACAGCTACTTAGACAATCAGCCCCAGCATTTT. Combining the CDR3 with reference TRBV19 and TRBJ1-5 gives the whole variable domain DGGITQSPKYLFRKEGQNVTLSCEQNLNHDAMYWYRQDPGQGLRLIYYSQIVNDFQKGDIAEGYSVSREKKESFPLTVTSAQKNPTAFYLCASSIVLYSYLDNQPQHFGDGTRLSIL.

This clone was recorded only once. The chain combines TRBV5-1 with TRBJ1-4; tentatively, D is TRBD1 (5 bases). V lost 3 bases, J lost 1 base, and 10 bases lay in between. CDR1 and CDR2 from the germline V gene are SGHRS and YFSETQ. This CDR3 region has 15 residues. This chain's CDR3 is CASSSVGGTNEKLFF. The CDR3 bases are TGCGCCAGCAGCTCGGTGGGGGGAACTAATGAAAAACTGTTTTTT. The whole variable domain, remainder taken from reference TRBV5-1 and TRBJ1-4, is KAGVTQTPRYLIKTRGQQVTLSCSPISGHRSVSWYQQTPGQGLQFLFEYFSETQRNKGNFPGRFSGRQFSNSRSEMNVSTLELGDSALYLCASSSVGGTNEKLFFGSGTQLSVL.

The chain combines TRBV30 with TRBJ1-1, with 11 bases that match TRBD1. CDR1 and CDR2 (germline): GTSNPN, SVGIG (reference sequence). This CDR3 comprises 13 residues. V gave up 4 bases and J gave up 5 bases; unmatched junction bases: 3. The CDR3 here is CAWNRDRGTEAFF. The CDR3 DNA follows: TGTGCCTGGAATAGGGACAGGGGGACTGAAGCTTTCTTT.

This chain joins TRBV10-1 and TRBJ1-6; 10 positions agree with TRBD1. CDR1 is WNHNN and CDR2 is SYGVQD in the germline V gene (reference sequence). This CDR3 is built from 14 residues. V dropped 6 bases and J dropped 8; count of bases not matched to a gene: 4. For the CDR3, the DNA is TGCGCCAGCAGGGAAGGGACAGGGGATTCACCCCTCCACTTT. Protein product: CASREGTGDSPLHF.

This chain joins TRBV7-8 and TRBJ1-3, with D perhaps matching TRBD1 (6 bases). The CDR3 runs to 14 residues. Germline loops: CDR1 SGHVS, CDR2 FQNEAQ. V lost 5 bases and J lost 1, with 9 bases in between. Written as DNA, the CDR3 is TGTGCCAGCAGCGGCAGGGGTTCTGGAAACACCATATATTTT. It encodes CASSGRGSGNTIYF.

The chain links TRBV4-1 to TRBJ2-7; D perhaps matches TRBD2 (7 bases). The CDR3 runs 15 residues. The ends were cut back, 0 bases at V and 3 bases at J, with 12 bases in the middle. Germline V lookup: CDR1 MGHRA, CDR2 YSYEKL. In DNA form, the CDR3 reads TGCGCCAGCAGCCAAGAGCGGGGGCTGATCTACGAGCAGTACTTC. Its protein is CASSQERGLIYEQYF.

The V and J genes are TRBV10-3 and TRBJ1-2; possibly TRBD1 for D (6 bases). Germline values: CDR1 ENHRY, CDR2 SYGVKD. The CDR3 totals 13 residues. The V end lost 2 bases, the J end lost 2 bases, and 6 bases lay between the germline ends. The CDR3 loop reads CAISETGNYGYTF. CDR3 bases: TGTGCCATCAGTGAGACAGGGAACTATGGCTACACCTTC.